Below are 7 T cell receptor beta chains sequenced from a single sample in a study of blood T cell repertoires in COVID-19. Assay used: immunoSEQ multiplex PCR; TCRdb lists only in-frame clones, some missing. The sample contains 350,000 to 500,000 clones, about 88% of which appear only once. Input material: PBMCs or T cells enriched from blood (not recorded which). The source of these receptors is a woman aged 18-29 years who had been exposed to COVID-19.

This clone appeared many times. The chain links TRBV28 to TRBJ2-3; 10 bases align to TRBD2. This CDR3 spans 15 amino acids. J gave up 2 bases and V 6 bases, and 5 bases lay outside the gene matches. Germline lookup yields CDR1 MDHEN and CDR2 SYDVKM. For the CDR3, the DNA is TGTGCCAGCAGGGGAGCGGGAGGGAACACAGATACGCAGTATTTT. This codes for CASRGAGGNTDTQYF.

The CDR3 DNA reads TGTGCCAGCAGTCATGACAGGGGAAGCGAGCAGTACTTC. Translating gives CASSHDRGSEQYF. V is TRBV7-3 and J is TRBJ2-7; 8 bases fit TRBD1. Germline values: CDR1 SGHTA, CDR2 FQGTGA. The CDR3 loop spans 13 amino acids. Trimming at V came to 6 bases and at J to 6 bases, leaving 7 bases not matched to a gene. The variable domain in full, completed from reference TRBV7-3 and TRBJ2-7, reads GAGVSQTPSNKVTEKGKYVELRCDPISGHTALYWYRQSLGQGPEFLIYFQGTGAADDSGLPNDRFFAVRPEGSVSTLKIQRTERGDSAVYLCASSHDRGSEQYFGPGTRLTVT.

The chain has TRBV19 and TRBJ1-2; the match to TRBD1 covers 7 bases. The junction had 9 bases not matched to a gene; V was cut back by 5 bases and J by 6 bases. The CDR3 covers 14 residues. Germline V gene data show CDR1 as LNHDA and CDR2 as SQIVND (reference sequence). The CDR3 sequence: CASSVLYRGDGYTF. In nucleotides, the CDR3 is TGTGCCAGTAGTGTGCTTTACAGGGGAGATGGCTACACCTTC.

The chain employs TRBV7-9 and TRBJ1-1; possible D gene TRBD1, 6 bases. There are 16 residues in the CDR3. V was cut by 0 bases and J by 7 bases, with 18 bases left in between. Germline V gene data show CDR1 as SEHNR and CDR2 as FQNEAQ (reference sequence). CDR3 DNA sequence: TGTGCCAGCAGCTTAGCTACCGGGACATCTGCTAATGAAGCTTTCTTT. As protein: CASSLATGTSANEAFF.

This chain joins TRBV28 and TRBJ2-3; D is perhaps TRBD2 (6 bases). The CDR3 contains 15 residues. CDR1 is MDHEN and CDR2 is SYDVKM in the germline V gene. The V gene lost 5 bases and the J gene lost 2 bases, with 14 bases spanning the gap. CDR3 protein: CASSNSGTFTDTQYF. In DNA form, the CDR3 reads TGTGCCAGCAGTAACTCCGGGACTTTCACAGATACGCAGTATTTT.

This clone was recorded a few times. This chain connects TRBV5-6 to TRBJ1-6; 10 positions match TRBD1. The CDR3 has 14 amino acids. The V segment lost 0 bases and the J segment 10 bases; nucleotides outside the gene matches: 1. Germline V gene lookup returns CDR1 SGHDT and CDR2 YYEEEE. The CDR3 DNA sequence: TGTGCCAGCAGCTTGGGGACAGGGGGATCACCCCTCCACTTT. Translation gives CASSLGTGGSPLHF.

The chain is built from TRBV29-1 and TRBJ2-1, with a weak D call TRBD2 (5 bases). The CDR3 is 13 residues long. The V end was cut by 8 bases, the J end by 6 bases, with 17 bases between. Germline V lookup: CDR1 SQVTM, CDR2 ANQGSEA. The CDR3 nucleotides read TGCAGCTCCGAAGGAGGAGAGACCAATGAGCAGTTCTTC. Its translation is CSSEGGETNEQFF.